This TCR beta chain was identified in a study of T cell changes during pregnancy in multiple sclerosis. This CDR3 spans 15 amino acids. V lost 1 base, J lost 1 base, and 11 bases lay in between. The germline CDR1 and CDR2 sequences are SGHDN and FVKESK. Produced via immunoSEQ multiplex PCR; TCRdb's table is partial and in-frame only. The repertoire includes more than 25,000 clones, 87% of them detected once, and roughly 10% sits in the top ten. The chain links TRBV14 to TRBJ2-7; D might be TRBD1 (6 bases). The sample consisted of CD8+ T cells from peripheral blood mononuclear cells, taken in the first trimester of pregnancy. The sequence was obtained from a female donor with multiple sclerosis, enrolled in a pregnancy study. CDR3 amino acids: CASSQAGHLSYEQYF. The CDR3 DNA is TGTGCCAGCAGCCAAGCGGGACACCTATCCTACGAGCAGTACTTC.